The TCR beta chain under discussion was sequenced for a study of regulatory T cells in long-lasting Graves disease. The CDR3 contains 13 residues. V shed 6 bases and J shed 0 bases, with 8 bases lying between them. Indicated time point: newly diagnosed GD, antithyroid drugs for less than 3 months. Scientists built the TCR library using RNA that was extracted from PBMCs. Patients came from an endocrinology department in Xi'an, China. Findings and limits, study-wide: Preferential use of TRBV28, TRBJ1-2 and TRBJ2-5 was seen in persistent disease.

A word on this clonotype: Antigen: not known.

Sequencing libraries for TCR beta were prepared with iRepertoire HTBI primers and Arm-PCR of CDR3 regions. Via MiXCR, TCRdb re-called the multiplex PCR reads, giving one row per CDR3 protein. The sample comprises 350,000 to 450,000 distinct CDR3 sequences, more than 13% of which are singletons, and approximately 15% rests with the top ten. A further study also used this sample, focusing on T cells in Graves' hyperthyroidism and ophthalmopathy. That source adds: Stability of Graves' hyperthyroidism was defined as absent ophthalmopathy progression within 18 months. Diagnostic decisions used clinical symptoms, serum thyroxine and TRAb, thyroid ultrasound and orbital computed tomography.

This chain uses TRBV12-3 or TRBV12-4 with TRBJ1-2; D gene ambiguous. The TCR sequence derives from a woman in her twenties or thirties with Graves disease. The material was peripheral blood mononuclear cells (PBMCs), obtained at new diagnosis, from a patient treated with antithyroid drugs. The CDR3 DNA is TGTGCCAGCAGGGGCCTTCCTAACTATGGCTACACCTTC. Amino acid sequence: CASRGLPNYGYTF.